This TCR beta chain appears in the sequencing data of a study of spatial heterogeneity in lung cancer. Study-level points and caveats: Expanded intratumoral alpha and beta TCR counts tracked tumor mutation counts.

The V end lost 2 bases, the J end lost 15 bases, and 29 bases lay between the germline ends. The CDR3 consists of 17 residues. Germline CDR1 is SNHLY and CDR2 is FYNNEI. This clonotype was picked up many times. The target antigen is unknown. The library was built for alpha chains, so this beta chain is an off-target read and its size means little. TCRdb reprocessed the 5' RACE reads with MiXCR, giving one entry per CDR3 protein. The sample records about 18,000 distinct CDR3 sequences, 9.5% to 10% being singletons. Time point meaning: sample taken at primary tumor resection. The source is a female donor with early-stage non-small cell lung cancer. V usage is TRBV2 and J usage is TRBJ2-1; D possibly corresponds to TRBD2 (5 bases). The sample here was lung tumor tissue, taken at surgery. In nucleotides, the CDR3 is TGTGCCAGCAGTGAAACTTATCGGGGTAGCCCTGGAGCACAACCGTTCTTC. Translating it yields CASSETYRGSPGAQPFF.